This TCR beta chain was captured in a study of memory CD4+ T cells and cytomegalovirus serostatus. Points from the study as a whole: Median bootstrapped AUC for CMV status was just over 0.94 originally, about 0.9 US-trained.

The CDR3 is made up of 15 amino acids. CDR1 and CDR2 from the germline V gene are MNHNS and SASEGT. Trimming stripped 5 bases from V and 0 bases from J, with 13 bases between. Single viable CD3+CD4+CD8-CD45RO+ cells were sorted as the memory CD4+ T cells. The protocol was immunoSEQ multiplex PCR, while the TCRdb copy is restricted to in-frame clones and leaves out a portion. The top ten clones hold around 1% of a sample with about 53,000 clones, about 81% of them seen once. This clone appeared a single time. Antigen unknown. The chain employs TRBV6-1 and TRBJ1-1, with D unclear. This sequence was found in an adult in good health and CMV-seronegative. The sequencing sample was made of memory CD4+ T cells from blood. The CDR3 loop is CASSRDLSMNTEAFF. CDR3 DNA: TGTGCCAGCAGTCGGGATTTAAGTATGAACACTGAAGCTTTCTTT.